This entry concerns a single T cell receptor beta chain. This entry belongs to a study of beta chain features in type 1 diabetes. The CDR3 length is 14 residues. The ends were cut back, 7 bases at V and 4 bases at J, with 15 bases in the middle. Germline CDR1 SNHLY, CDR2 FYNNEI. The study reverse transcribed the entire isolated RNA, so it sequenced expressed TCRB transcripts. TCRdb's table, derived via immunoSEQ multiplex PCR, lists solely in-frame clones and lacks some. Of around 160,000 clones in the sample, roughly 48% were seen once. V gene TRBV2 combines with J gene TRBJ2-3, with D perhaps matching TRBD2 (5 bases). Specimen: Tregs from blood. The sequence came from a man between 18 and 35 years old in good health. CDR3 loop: CASKSFGGPDTQYF. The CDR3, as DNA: TGTGCCAGCAAATCATTTGGAGGCCCAGATACGCAGTATTTT.